Sequencing of this T cell receptor (beta chain) was carried out in a study of shared clonotypes between healthy human individuals. Background on the study: Samples came from a couple of female and a few male donors aged 18 to 49.

Genomic DNA (from each subset) was split evenly across several immunoSEQ plates. The authors ran unsorted PBMC replicate PCRs on 300 ng DNA, tens of thousands of T cell genomes. Under the authors' procedure: ImmunoSEQ yielded junction-only sequences lacking quality scores, so filtering differed. TCRdb's table, derived via immunoSEQ multiplex PCR, lists solely in-frame clones and lacks some. The DNA was the basis for D and trimming; V, J and clone size are from that table. The sample lists roughly 500,000 clones; about 82% were seen once. The germline V gene has CDR1 MGHRA and CDR2 YSYEKL. The CDR3 sequence is 15 residues long. Losses at the gene ends were 3 bases for V and 7 bases for J; bases not matched to a gene: 7.

The sequenced sample was PBMCs. The receptor comes from a woman between 40 and 55 years old in good health. Some clones in this sample may be carry-over from other donors' samples. This sequence joins TRBV4-1 and TRBJ2-1, with 9 bases aligning to TRBD2. The DNA of the CDR3 is TGCGCCAGCAGCCATAGAGCGGGAGGATTAAATGAGCAGTTCTTC. Its protein is CASSHRAGGLNEQFF.